These T cell receptor beta chains were read from a single sample in a study of healthy donors' naive CD4 and CD8 T cells. One entry per CDR3 protein results from TCRdb running MiXCR on the reads. In the table there are around 180,000 distinct CDR3 sequences, 65% to 80% of which are singletons. The sequenced material came from naive CD4+ and CD8+ T cells sorted from blood, pooled from several donors. Receptor source: a pool of human donors in good health; the sample pools cells from several healthy donors. Both conserved end residues are part of each CDR3. Each record gives: clone size, J gene, D gene, V gene, CDR3 DNA, CDR3 protein. D genes are given only for firm matches. Only some rows state a clone size, as once, few, many or a class for expanded clones.

few,TRBJ2-3,-,TRBV6-5,TGTGCCAGCAGTTACTGGTCCAGAAGCACAGATACGCAGTATTTT,CASSYWSRSTDTQYF
-,TRBJ2-5,TRBD2,TRBV7-2,TGTGCCAGCAGCTCCCGACGACTAGCGGGTTCTCAAGAGACCCAGTACTTC,CASSSRRLAGSQETQYF
-,TRBJ2-7,-,TRBV6-5,TGTGCCAGCAGTTCTAGACGGGTCTCCTACGAGCAGTACTTC,CASSSRRVSYEQYF
-,TRBJ2-2,TRBD1,TRBV6-1,TGTGCCAGCAGCACTTGGGACAGGGAGGTTCTAGGCACCGGGGAGCTGTTTTTT,CASSTWDREVLGTGELFF
-,TRBJ2-1,TRBD2,TRBV11-1,TGTGCCAGCAGTGGGGGACTAGCGGGCTCCTACAATGAGCAGTTCTTC,CASSGGLAGSYNEQFF
-,TRBJ2-1,-,TRBV5-6,TGTGCCAGCAGCTTGGCCGTTGGGGATGAGCAGTTCTTC,CASSLAVGDEQFF
-,TRBJ2-7,TRBD2,TRBV6-2/TRBV6-3,TGTGCCAGCAGTTACCCAGCCCTGGGACTAGCGAGGTACGAGCAGTACTTC,CASSYPALGLARYEQYF
-,TRBJ2-7,-,TRBV5-6,TGTGCCAGCAGCCGAAGACAGCCGGGACAGTACTTC,CASSRRQPGQYF
-,TRBJ2-3,-,TRBV29-1,TGCAGCGTTGAAGACGCTAACACAGATACGCAGTATTTT,CSVEDANTDTQYF
-,TRBJ2-3,-,TRBV5-1,TGCGCCAGCAGCGGAACAGGTTCTAGCACAGATACGCAGTATTTT,CASSGTGSSTDTQYF
-,TRBJ1-2,-,TRBV29-1,TGCAGCGTTGTGGCTGGAGGGAGGGACTATGGCTACACCTTC,CSVVAGGRDYGYTF
-,TRBJ1-3,-,TRBV10-3,TGTGCCATCATGGCGGGAAGCTCTGGAAACACCATATATTTT,CAIMAGSSGNTIYF
-,TRBJ2-1,-,TRBV10-3,TGTGCCACCGCCCAAGGCACTGAGCAGTTCTTC,CATAQGTEQFF
-,TRBJ2-3,-,TRBV2,TGTGCCAGCAGTGAGATAGGGGCGCGTGTTCTCGCAGATACGCAGTATTTT,CASSEIGARVLADTQYF
-,TRBJ2-1,-,TRBV29-1,TGCAGCGTTTTCGACAATCCCGCTGAGCAGTTCTTC,CSVFDNPAEQFF
-,TRBJ2-3,TRBD2,TRBV25-1,TGTGCCAGCAGTTCCACGCCCCGGACTAGCGGGATTACAGATACGCAGTATTTT,CASSSTPRTSGITDTQYF
-,TRBJ2-7,TRBD1,TRBV19,TGTGCCAGTAGTATTGGGACAGCCTACGAGCAGTACTTC,CASSIGTAYEQYF
-,TRBJ1-5,-,TRBV19,TGTGCCAGTACCCGGCAGGGGACCCGGTATAGCAATCAGCCCCAGCATTTT,CASTRQGTRYSNQPQHF
-,TRBJ2-7,TRBD2,TRBV7-8,TGTGCCAGCAGCTTAGGTAGGACTAGCGGGAGAAGTGAGCAGTACTTC,CASSLGRTSGRSEQYF
-,TRBJ1-2,-,TRBV6-5,TGTGCCAGCAGTTACTCGATCACGCCGGTCCAAAGCCCCTATGGCTACACCTTC,CASSYSITPVQSPYGYTF
-,TRBJ2-7,-,TRBV12-3/TRBV12-4,TGTGCCAGCTCGTCCTGGAGTCTGCCCTCCTACGAGCAGTACTTC,CASSSWSLPSYEQYF
-,TRBJ2-1,-,TRBV29-1,TGCGGCGTTGAAGACCGCTCCTACAATGAGCAGTTCTTC,CGVEDRSYNEQFF
-,TRBJ2-3,-,TRBV2,TGTGCCAGCAGTGCTAGAACGGGAACGGCAGATACGCAGTATTTT,CASSARTGTADTQYF
-,TRBJ2-7,TRBD1,TRBV29-1,TGCAGCGTCGCCGGGACAGGGGAATCCTACGAGCAGTACTTC,CSVAGTGESYEQYF
-,TRBJ2-3,TRBD2,TRBV6-8,TGTGCCAACCGGACTAGCGGGAGCACAGATACGCAGTATTTT,CANRTSGSTDTQYF
-,TRBJ1-1,TRBD1,TRBV18,TGTGCCAGCTCACCCGACAGGGGGCCTGGCACTGAAGCTTTCTTT,CASSPDRGPGTEAFF
-,TRBJ2-7,-,TRBV19,TGTGCCAGTAGTATGGTCAGGGAAGGCTACGAGCAGTACTTC,CASSMVREGYEQYF
-,TRBJ2-7,TRBD1,TRBV30,TGTGCCTGGAGTCAAGGACAGGGCCTCGAGCAGTACTTC,CAWSQGQGLEQYF
-,TRBJ1-1,-,TRBV29-1,TGCAGCGTTGAAGTGGAGGGGCCGAACACTGAAGCTTTCTTT,CSVEVEGPNTEAFF
-,TRBJ2-1,TRBD2,TRBV19,TGTGCCAGTAGTACCACCCGGCTAGCGGGAGTGGGTAATGAGCAGTTCTTC,CASSTTRLAGVGNEQFF
few,TRBJ2-7,-,TRBV18,TGTGCCAGCTCACCCCCAACCTACGAGCAGTACTTC,CASSPPTYEQYF
-,TRBJ2-7,TRBD1,TRBV5-6,TGTGCCAGCAGCTTCCTTCCGGGACAGGGCCCCTACGAGCAGTACTTC,CASSFLPGQGPYEQYF
few,TRBJ2-4,-,TRBV29-1,TGCAGCGTTAGGGACCTGGCGGGAAACATTCAGTACTTC,CSVRDLAGNIQYF
-,TRBJ1-5,-,TRBV7-8,TGTGCCAGCAGCTCACAGGGATCGTATCAGCCCCAGCATTTT,CASSSQGSYQPQHF
-,TRBJ2-1,TRBD2,TRBV4-1,TGCGCCAGCAGCCTCATAGCGGGGTCCTACAATGAGCAGTTCTTC,CASSLIAGSYNEQFF
once,TRBJ1-1,-,TRBV29-1,TGCAGCGTTGCGGGGGGCGCAGAGACTGAAGCTTTCTTT,CSVAGGAETEAFF
-,TRBJ2-5,-,TRBV5-1,TGCGCCAGCAGCTTGGCCGAGGGCCCGGCGCGAGAGACCCAGTACTTC,CASSLAEGPARETQYF
-,TRBJ1-2,-,TRBV27,TGTGCCAGCAGTTTATCAAACCCCTTGGGCTATGGCTACACCTTC,CASSLSNPLGYGYTF
-,TRBJ2-1,TRBD2,TRBV20-1,TGCAGTGCTAGAGGACTAGCGGGAGTACGCAATGAGCAGTTCTTC,CSARGLAGVRNEQFF
once,TRBJ2-3,TRBD2,TRBV19,TGTGCCAGTAGTATCTGGGCTAGCGGGGCTGAAGATACGCAGTATTTT,CASSIWASGAEDTQYF
-,TRBJ2-6,-,TRBV15,TGTGCCACCAGCCCAAGGCAGGCCTCTGGGGCCAACGTCCTGACTTTC,CATSPRQASGANVLTF